This TCR beta chain was sequenced during a study of chemoradiotherapy in HPV16-positive cancers (dated by TCRdb to 2021 to 2024). Notes on the research overall: Using functional T-cell assays on cells from a couple of HPV16-positive patients, the researchers defined candidate HPV-specific T-cell clones and common TCR motifs. TCR repertoires from over 80 patients with HPV-related cancers were then used to track the candidate HPV-specific TCRs and motifs. Whether T-cell immunity against the HPV oncoproteins E6 and E7 changes during chemoradiotherapy and whether survival is affected by this immunity were examined in the study. Study-wide conclusions, independent of this receptor: The functional definition of HPV-specific T cells was derived from only a couple of HPV16-positive patients, and the survival association was reported for HPV16-positive patients. In HPV16-positive patients, expansion of HPV-responsive T cells during chemoradiotherapy was associated with improved recurrence-free survival. Expansion of candidate HPV-specific clones and E7-related TCR motifs was observed in the tumor microenvironment during treatment, whereas no such expansion was observed for non-HPV-specific T cells.

With respect to this clone: Its antigen is currently not known. No quality values exist for individual bases; no much larger clone is one base distant.

Receptor amplification or capture employed the immunoSEQ multiplex PCR assay. Entries here come from immuneACCESS through TCRdb and include only in-frame sequences with V and J called. Some clones fail to appear in such tables; in the studies checked, an unresolved V gene covers under half of the shortfall, and the cause of the remainder is unknown. The sample table records about 22,000 clones; approximately 92% of these occur just once. The biggest ten clones account for roughly 15% of the sample. Repertoires were sampled repeatedly over the course of chemoradiotherapy so that clonal expansion in the tumor microenvironment could be followed. Looking up the germline V gene (reference sequence) yields CDR1 LNHDA and CDR2 SQIVND. Cut back by 3 bases and 10 bases, the V and J ends lie 19 bases apart. The CDR3 runs 16 amino acids, cysteine and phenylalanine included. Only the CDR3 region is kept as DNA, spanning 48 bases read in frame from base 1.

The chain is encoded by TRBV19 joined to TRBJ1-6; the D gene assignment is ambiguous. This receptor was identified in a human donor with HPV-associated anogenital cancer. The specimen was blood, collected from a patient who underwent chemoradiotherapy. The nucleotides are TGTGCCAGTAGTATCGCCTCCTGGGAAAATCTATCACCCCTCCACTTT. Translation gives CASSIASWENLSPLHF.